These T cell receptor beta chains were read from a single sample in a study of blood T cells in healthy people across ages. Each CDR3 protein gets one entry after TCRdb re-called the 5' RACE reads with MiXCR. The profile shows 1.5 million to 2 million distinct CDR3 sequences, roughly 43% of them singletons. Sequenced sample: blood. The source of these receptors is a human donor in good health. Each CDR3 is given with its conserved first and last residue. D genes are given only for firm matches. Only some rows state a clone size, as once, few, many or a class for expanded clones.

V gene: TRBV15
D gene: NA
J gene: TRBJ2-4
clone size: few
CDR3 protein: CATSSFPGPLMEQYF
CDR3 DNA: TGTGCCACCAGCAGTTTTCCCGGACCTTTAATGGAGCAGTACTTC

V gene: TRBV20-1
D gene: NA
J gene: TRBJ1-2
clone size: many
CDR3 protein: CSANREDGYTF
CDR3 DNA: TGCAGTGCTAACAGGGAAGATGGCTACACCTTC

V gene: TRBV20-1
D gene: NA
J gene: TRBJ2-7
clone size: NA
CDR3 protein: CSARERRGPYEQYF
CDR3 DNA: TGCAGTGCTAGAGAACGGCGGGGCCCTTACGAGCAGTACTTC

V gene: TRBV29-1
D gene: NA
J gene: TRBJ1-1
clone size: NA
CDR3 protein: CSVEGLAPPRGAFF
CDR3 DNA: TGCAGCGTTGAGGGACTGGCACCTCCCCGAGGAGCTTTCTTT

V gene: TRBV7-2
D gene: NA
J gene: TRBJ2-4
clone size: NA
CDR3 protein: CASSPGGGAENIQYF
CDR3 DNA: TGTGCCAGCAGCCCCGGTGGGGGGGCCGAAAACATTCAGTACTTC

V gene: TRBV7-2
D gene: NA
J gene: TRBJ2-3
clone size: NA
CDR3 protein: CASSRQVGDTQYF
CDR3 DNA: TGTGCCAGCAGTCGCCAGGTCGGGGATACGCAGTATTTT

V gene: TRBV7-2
D gene: NA
J gene: TRBJ2-1
clone size: few
CDR3 protein: CASSSMGYNEQFF
CDR3 DNA: TGTGCCAGCAGCTCTATGGGTTACAATGAGCAGTTCTTC

V gene: TRBV28
D gene: NA
J gene: TRBJ1-1
clone size: NA
CDR3 protein: CASSPSHNTEAFF
CDR3 DNA: TGTGCCAGCAGTCCCTCACACAACACTGAAGCTTTCTTT

V gene: TRBV7-2
D gene: NA
J gene: TRBJ1-2
clone size: NA
CDR3 protein: CASSSPGEGRVYGYTF
CDR3 DNA: TGTGCCAGCAGCTCCCCGGGTGAGGGCAGGGTTTATGGCTACACCTTC

V gene: TRBV7-6
D gene: TRBD2
J gene: TRBJ2-5
clone size: few
CDR3 protein: CASSSSTSGGETQYF
CDR3 DNA: TGTGCCAGCAGCTCTTCGACTAGCGGGGGTGAGACCCAGTACTTC

V gene: TRBV6-5
D gene: NA
J gene: TRBJ2-3
clone size: few
CDR3 protein: CASSSIGLFTDTQYF
CDR3 DNA: TGTGCCAGCAGTTCTATCGGACTTTTCACAGATACGCAGTATTTT

V gene: TRBV15
D gene: TRBD2
J gene: TRBJ2-3
clone size: NA
CDR3 protein: CATKAGDGTDTQYF
CDR3 DNA: TGTGCCACCAAGGCGGGGGATGGCACAGATACGCAGTATTTT

V gene: TRBV9
D gene: NA
J gene: TRBJ1-2
clone size: NA
CDR3 protein: CASKSQGNGYTF
CDR3 DNA: TGTGCCAGCAAATCCCAGGGTAATGGCTACACCTTC

V gene: TRBV10-3
D gene: NA
J gene: TRBJ1-1
clone size: NA
CDR3 protein: CAIRGSGGWAFF
CDR3 DNA: TGTGCCATCAGGGGTTCGGGAGGTTGGGCTTTCTTT

V gene: TRBV7-9
D gene: NA
J gene: TRBJ1-5
clone size: NA
CDR3 protein: CANSSYDQPQHF
CDR3 DNA: TGTGCCAACAGCTCCTACGATCAGCCCCAGCATTTT

V gene: TRBV10-3
D gene: NA
J gene: TRBJ2-7
clone size: NA
CDR3 protein: CAIGGISYEQYF
CDR3 DNA: TGTGCCATCGGAGGTATCTCCTACGAGCAGTACTTC

V gene: TRBV29-1
D gene: TRBD1
J gene: TRBJ1-4
clone size: NA
CDR3 protein: CSVTKTGLNEKLFF
CDR3 DNA: TGCAGCGTTACGAAGACAGGGTTAAATGAAAAACTGTTTTTT

V gene: TRBV20-1
D gene: NA
J gene: TRBJ2-7
clone size: NA
CDR3 protein: CSAFDASSYEQYF
CDR3 DNA: TGCAGTGCTTTCGACGCTAGCTCCTACGAGCAGTACTTC

V gene: TRBV20-1
D gene: TRBD2
J gene: TRBJ2-3
clone size: NA
CDR3 protein: CSARGPSGGPRTDTQYF
CDR3 DNA: TGCAGTGCTAGAGGCCCTAGCGGGGGGCCTCGCACGGATACGCAGTATTTT

V gene: TRBV27
D gene: NA
J gene: TRBJ1-5
clone size: NA
CDR3 protein: CASSTLAGPINQPQHF
CDR3 DNA: TGTGCCAGCAGTACCCTCGCCGGGCCGATCAATCAGCCCCAGCATTTT

V gene: TRBV6-6
D gene: NA
J gene: TRBJ2-4
clone size: few
CDR3 protein: CASSYVGKNAKEQYF
CDR3 DNA: TGTGCCAGCAGTTACGTGGGGAAGAACGCCAAGGAGCAGTACTTC

V gene: TRBV28
D gene: TRBD1
J gene: TRBJ2-7
clone size: NA
CDR3 protein: CASSTDRQGYEQYF
CDR3 DNA: TGTGCCAGCAGCACCGACCGACAGGGCTACGAGCAGTACTTC

V gene: TRBV9
D gene: NA
J gene: TRBJ1-2
clone size: NA
CDR3 protein: CASSVDGTLYGYTF
CDR3 DNA: TGTGCCAGCAGCGTAGATGGGACCCTCTATGGCTACACCTTC

V gene: TRBV7-9
D gene: TRBD1
J gene: TRBJ2-5
clone size: NA
CDR3 protein: CASSPGLQGALETQYF
CDR3 DNA: TGTGCCAGCAGCCCCGGCCTCCAGGGGGCTTTAGAGACCCAGTACTTC

V gene: TRBV20-1
D gene: NA
J gene: TRBJ1-2
clone size: NA
CDR3 protein: CSARKEGNLGYGYTF
CDR3 DNA: TGCAGTGCTAGGAAAGAGGGGAATCTAGGCTATGGCTACACCTTC

V gene: TRBV12-3/TRBV12-4
D gene: NA
J gene: TRBJ2-6
clone size: NA
CDR3 protein: CASRLQGVSGANVLTF
CDR3 DNA: TGTGCCAGCAGACTCCAAGGAGTGTCTGGGGCCAACGTCCTGACTTTC

V gene: TRBV11-1
D gene: TRBD1
J gene: TRBJ2-1
clone size: few
CDR3 protein: CASSSNDRGLQDEQFF
CDR3 DNA: TGTGCCAGCAGCTCAAACGACAGGGGGCTGCAGGATGAGCAGTTCTTC

V gene: TRBV12-3/TRBV12-4
D gene: NA
J gene: TRBJ1-2
clone size: NA
CDR3 protein: CASSFPDSYGYTF
CDR3 DNA: TGTGCCAGCAGTTTCCCTGACAGCTATGGCTACACCTTC

V gene: TRBV27
D gene: NA
J gene: TRBJ2-7
clone size: NA
CDR3 protein: CASSLGERGYEQYF
CDR3 DNA: TGTGCCAGCAGTTTAGGGGAGAGGGGCTACGAGCAGTACTTC

V gene: TRBV6-5
D gene: NA
J gene: TRBJ2-4
clone size: few
CDR3 protein: CASSPQPNLAKNIQYF
CDR3 DNA: TGTGCCAGCAGTCCTCAACCGAACCTAGCCAAAAACATTCAGTACTTC

V gene: TRBV4-3
D gene: TRBD1
J gene: TRBJ1-2
clone size: many
CDR3 protein: CASSNDRDGVSGGYTF
CDR3 DNA: TGCGCCAGCAGCAACGACAGGGATGGGGTGTCCGGGGGCTACACCTTC

V gene: TRBV7-7
D gene: NA
J gene: TRBJ2-2
clone size: NA
CDR3 protein: CASSFGILTGELFF
CDR3 DNA: TGTGCCAGCAGCTTCGGGATCTTAACCGGGGAGCTGTTTTTT

V gene: TRBV6-5
D gene: NA
J gene: TRBJ2-5
clone size: NA
CDR3 protein: CASSREGWGETQYF
CDR3 DNA: TGTGCCAGCAGCCGCGAGGGGTGGGGGGAGACCCAGTACTTC

V gene: TRBV4-1
D gene: NA
J gene: TRBJ1-1
clone size: NA
CDR3 protein: CASSQEGLGRDEAFF
CDR3 DNA: TGCGCCAGCAGCCAAGAAGGTCTCGGGCGGGATGAAGCTTTCTTT

V gene: TRBV7-9
D gene: NA
J gene: TRBJ2-6
clone size: NA
CDR3 protein: CATEVGANVLTF
CDR3 DNA: TGTGCCACCGAAGTGGGGGCCAACGTCCTGACTTTC

V gene: TRBV20-1
D gene: NA
J gene: TRBJ2-3
clone size: NA
CDR3 protein: CSAEGTHAADTQYF
CDR3 DNA: TGCAGTGCCGAAGGGACCCACGCCGCAGATACGCAGTATTTT

V gene: TRBV20-1
D gene: TRBD1
J gene: TRBJ1-2
clone size: few
CDR3 protein: CSARDKTGDRDYGYTF
CDR3 DNA: TGCAGTGCTAGAGATAAAACAGGGGATAGGGACTATGGCTACACCTTC

V gene: TRBV9
D gene: NA
J gene: TRBJ2-1
clone size: once
CDR3 protein: CASSVGTEQFF
CDR3 DNA: TGTGCCAGCAGCGTAGGGACAGAGCAGTTCTTC

V gene: TRBV7-2
D gene: NA
J gene: TRBJ2-7
clone size: NA
CDR3 protein: CASTDFYEQYF
CDR3 DNA: TGTGCCTCGACAGATTTCTACGAGCAGTACTTC

V gene: TRBV7-2
D gene: NA
J gene: TRBJ2-5
clone size: NA
CDR3 protein: CASSQGPGWETQYF
CDR3 DNA: TGTGCCAGCAGCCAGGGACCAGGTTGGGAGACCCAGTACTTC

V gene: TRBV7-2
D gene: TRBD2
J gene: TRBJ2-1
clone size: NA
CDR3 protein: CASSRLAGIPYEQFF
CDR3 DNA: TGTGCCAGCAGCCGACTAGCGGGGATTCCATATGAGCAGTTCTTC

V gene: TRBV30
D gene: NA
J gene: TRBJ1-2
clone size: few
CDR3 protein: CAWRGQNLYGYTF
CDR3 DNA: TGTGCCTGGAGAGGACAAAACCTTTATGGCTACACCTTC

V gene: TRBV7-2
D gene: NA
J gene: TRBJ2-5
clone size: NA
CDR3 protein: CASSLEGAGYQETQYF
CDR3 DNA: TGTGCCAGCAGCCTAGAGGGGGCGGGGTACCAAGAGACCCAGTACTTC

V gene: TRBV9
D gene: TRBD2
J gene: TRBJ2-5
clone size: NA
CDR3 protein: CASSVDRGGGETQYF
CDR3 DNA: TGTGCCAGCAGCGTGGACCGGGGGGGCGGTGAGACCCAGTACTTC

V gene: TRBV18
D gene: NA
J gene: TRBJ1-1
clone size: NA
CDR3 protein: CASSPPAGTAFF
CDR3 DNA: TGTGCCAGCTCACCACCGGCAGGGACCGCTTTCTTT